This passage covers 12 T cell receptor beta chains from one sample sequenced in a study of blood T cells in healthy people across ages. A second about 7 to 11 cycle PCR used barcoded and J-beta primers. Each CDR3 protein gets one entry after TCRdb re-called the 5' RACE reads with MiXCR. The sample records roughly 800,000 distinct CDR3 sequences, 55% to 75% being singletons. The source material was blood. Receptor source: a man aged 25-45 years in good health.

The gene calls are TRBV11-2 and TRBJ2-1; D not resolved. Germline V gene lookup returns CDR1 SGHAT and CDR2 FQNNGV. The CDR3 spans 13 residues. Trimming took off 2 bases at V and 5 bases at J, with 7 bases between the two ends. This chain's CDR3 is CASSLFRNNEQFF. In DNA form, the CDR3 reads TGTGCCAGCAGCTTATTTAGAAACAATGAGCAGTTCTTC.

The CDR3 bases are TGCAGCGTTGTCGGAGAAACTAGCACAGATACGCAGTATTTT. Its protein is CSVVGETSTDTQYF. The J gene is TRBJ2-3, the V gene TRBV29-1; no reliable D call. This CDR3 comprises 14 residues. Trimming removed 4 bases from V and 0 bases from J, with 11 bases in between. Germline-derived CDR1 and CDR2 are SQVTM and ANQGSEA.

This sequence joins TRBV29-1 and TRBJ1-2; the D is unclear. The CDR3 runs to 14 residues. Between the trimmed V and J ends, which lost 2 bases and 0 bases, there was a span of 10 bases. Germline assignment: CDR1 SQVTM and CDR2 ANQGSEA. The CDR3, as DNA: TGCAGCGTTGAACCGCGGGTAACTAACTATGGCTACACCTTC. As protein: CSVEPRVTNYGYTF.

The chain joins TRBV7-9 to TRBJ2-1; D possibly corresponds to TRBD2 (6 bases). Deletions cut 2 bases from V and 6 bases from J, with 23 bases between. The CDR3 consists of 18 residues. Germline V CDR1 and CDR2: SEHNR, FQNEAQ (reference sequence). The CDR3 DNA sequence: TGTGCCAGCAGCTTATGGCGGGGTGGCGGTAAAACTATCAATGAGCAGTTCTTC. Translated, it gives CASSLWRGGGKTINEQFF.

The V and J genes are TRBV7-9 and TRBJ2-5; D might be TRBD2 (5 bases). Germline CDR1 SEHNR, CDR2 FQNEAQ (reference sequence). V was clipped by 1 base and J by 4 bases, with 13 bases between them. The CDR3 runs 15 residues. DNA of the CDR3: TGTGCCAGCAGCTTAGTTTTCCCGGGGAGAGAGACCCAGTACTTC. Translating it yields CASSLVFPGRETQYF.

J is TRBJ1-4 and V is TRBV12-3 or TRBV12-4; the D is unclear. The CDR3 sequence is 15 residues long. The V end lost 2 bases, the J end lost 4 bases, and 11 bases lay between the germline ends. CDR3 DNA: TGTGCCAGCAGTTTAAGCGGCAGCCTTAATGAAAAACTGTTTTTT. This encodes CASSLSGSLNEKLFF.

This chain connects TRBV12-3 or TRBV12-4 to TRBJ2-3, with 10 bases aligning to TRBD2. The CDR3 is 15 amino acids. V dropped 8 bases and J dropped 5; count of bases not matched to a gene: 10. The DNA of the CDR3 is TGTGCCAGCGCGGCGATAGCGGGAGGCATAGATACGCAGTATTTT. Translating it yields CASAAIAGGIDTQYF.

The chain has TRBV6-2 or TRBV6-3 and TRBJ2-5; 9 bases fit TRBD1. With V trimmed by 6 bases and J by 11 bases, 19 bases remained unmatched. The CDR3 extends over 16 amino acids. Per the germline V gene, CDR1 is MNHEY and CDR2 is SVGEGT. CDR3 DNA sequence: TGTGCCAGCAGAGGGACCGGGACAGGGATTTTCAATGAGCAGTACTTC. Its protein is CASRGTGTGIFNEQYF.

About this clonotype: Being one base from a much bigger clone, this may be a read error. V is TRBV7-9 and J is TRBJ1-1, with D possibly being TRBD1 (5 bases). The ends were cut back, 1 base at V and 1 base at J, with 7 bases in the middle. Germline V gene data show CDR1 as SEHNR and CDR2 as FQNEAQ (reference sequence). This CDR3 spans 14 amino acids. CDR3 sequence: CASSLDGGNTEAFF. As DNA, the CDR3 is TGTGCCAGCAGCTTAGACGGGGGGAACACTGAAGCTTTCTTT. The full variable domain, completed using reference TRBV7-9 and TRBJ1-1, is DTGVSQNPRHKITKRGQNVTFRCDPISEHNRLYWYRQTLGQGPEFLTYFQNEAQLEKSRLLSDRFSAERPKGSFSTLEIQRTEQGDSAMYLCASSLDGGNTEAFFGQGTRLTVV.

This clonotype was counted many times. This rearrangement joins TRBV29-1 to TRBJ2-3; D remains ambiguous. V was shortened by 4 bases and J by 3 bases, with 5 bases between the two germline ends. The CDR3 length is 11 residues. Looked up from germline, CDR1 is SQVTM and CDR2 is ANQGSEA. The CDR3 DNA reads as TGCAGCGTTGTACCTACAGATACGCAGTATTTT. Its translation is CSVVPTDTQYF.

The chain joins TRBV7-9 to TRBJ2-1; D is uncertain. CDR1 is SEHNR, CDR2 FQNEAQ, per germline (reference sequence). V was cut by 2 bases and J by 8 bases, with 13 bases left in between. This CDR3 has 14 amino acids. In DNA form, the CDR3 reads TGTGCCAGCAGCTTAAGCACTGGCTTGGATGAGCAGTTCTTC. Translation: CASSLSTGLDEQFF.

CDR3 sequence (DNA): TGCGCCAGCAGCCAAGAGATAGGACGAGCGGGAAGGTACGAGCAGTACTTC. It translates to CASSQEIGRAGRYEQYF. V usage is TRBV4-1 and J usage is TRBJ2-4, with 7 bases lining up with TRBD2. The better agreement between TRBJ2-7 and the DNA end casts doubt on the J call. The germline V gene has CDR1 MGHRA and CDR2 YSYEKL. This CDR3 region has 17 residues.